This TCR beta chain is from a study of blood T cell repertoires in COVID-19. The assay was immunoSEQ multiplex PCR, and TCRdb's table has in-frame clones only and misses some. Here the sample spans 150,000 to 200,000 clones, about nine tenths being singletons. J lost 8 bases, V lost 6 bases, and 15 bases had no gene match. Germline CDR1 reads MNHEY; CDR2 reads SVGAGI. This CDR3 is 15 amino acids long. The specimen was peripheral blood. This chain connects TRBV6-5 to TRBJ1-1, with 7 bases identical to TRBD1. This receptor was identified in a woman between 65 and 79 years old with acute or convalescent COVID-19. The CDR3 here is CASRKGTATSSEAFF. The DNA of the CDR3 is TGTGCCAGCAGAAAGGGGACAGCCACTTCAAGCGAAGCTTTCTTT.